Presented here are 5 T cell receptor beta chains from one specimen sequenced in a study of response to subunit inactivated influenza vaccine. TCRdb re-called the RT-PCR reads through MiXCR, storing one row per CDR3 protein. The sample includes 700,000 to 900,000 distinct CDR3 sequences, approximately 22% of them seen just once. Material: PBMCs from blood, obtained 4 to 6 days after vaccination. The source of these receptors is a man in his fifties or sixties who received an inactivated influenza vaccine.

The genes are TRBV15 and TRBJ1-1; the D gene is possibly TRBD1 (5 bases). The V and J ends lost 3 bases and 5 bases respectively, with 7 bases between them. CDR3 length: 12 amino acids. In germline, CDR1 is LNHNV, CDR2 YYDKDF (reference sequence). CDR3 DNA sequence: TGTGCCACCAGCAGGCACAGGACTGAAGCTTTCTTT. Translated: CATSRHRTEAFF.

This chain joins TRBV5-1 and TRBJ2-7; TRBD1 agrees at 9 bases. There are 17 residues in the CDR3. CDR1 is SGHRS, CDR2 YFSETQ, per germline. The V and J ends lost 3 bases and 3 bases, in that order; junction bases with no gene match: 13. The DNA of the CDR3 is TGCGCCAGCAGCTCAGGAGGACAGGGGAAAAGGGTCTACGAGCAGTACTTC. Protein product: CASSSGGQGKRVYEQYF. Filled out from reference TRBV5-1 and TRBJ2-7, the complete variable domain reads KAGVTQTPRYLIKTRGQQVTLSCSPISGHRSVSWYQQTPGQGLQFLFEYFSETQRNKGNFPGRFSGRQFSNSRSEMNVSTLELGDSALYLCASSSGGQGKRVYEQYFGPGTRLTVT.

The V and J genes are TRBV28 and TRBJ2-4; the match to TRBD2 covers 8 bases. CDR1 and CDR2 (germline): MDHEN, SYDVKM. V was clipped by 4 bases and J by 8 bases; unmatched bases: 10. CDR3 length equals 15 residues. CDR3 sequence reads: CASSSPRRGGYIQYF. The CDR3, as DNA: TGTGCCAGCAGTTCACCCCGCCGGGGGGGGTACATTCAGTACTTC.

This clonotype was recorded a few times. The chain carries TRBV5-6 and TRBJ2-3; 13 bases match TRBD2. The trim removed 3 bases at V and 2 bases at J, leaving 9 bases unmatched. The CDR3 runs to 18 residues. Germline V gene sequence: CDR1 SGHDT, CDR2 YYEEEE. As DNA, the CDR3 is TGTGCCAGCAGCTCATCGGGACTAGCGGGATCCATCACAGATACGCAGTATTTT. Translating it yields CASSSSGLAGSITDTQYF.

This clonotype showed up just a few times. The V call is TRBV28, the J call TRBJ1-5, with D perhaps matching TRBD1 (5 bases). This CDR3 has 15 amino acids. V lost 3 bases to trimming and J lost 5 bases, with 14 bases between them. Germline CDR1 is MDHEN and CDR2 is SYDVKM. CDR3 sequence reads: CASSLIGASDQPQHF. Here the CDR3 DNA reads TGTGCCAGCAGTTTGATAGGGGCGTCTGATCAGCCCCAGCATTTT.